Listed here are 31 T cell receptor beta chains from one sample, sequenced in a study of cytomegalovirus exposure and HLA in healthy donors. The PCR ran on 60 Vbeta and 13 Jbeta primers. Measured with immunoSEQ multiplex PCR; TCRdb has only the in-frame clones, and not every one. The sample carries approximately 200,000 clones, around 80% recorded once. The sequenced material came from PBMCs. These receptors all stem from a man aged 25 to 40 in good health and CMV-seronegative.

This chain links TRBV9 with TRBJ2-1; D perhaps matches TRBD2 (6 bases). The V and J ends lost 0 bases and 2 bases respectively, with 12 bases between them. CDR3 length: 16 amino acids. CDR1 is SGDLS, CDR2 YYNGEE, per germline. CDR3 region: CASSVAGGTPYNEQFF. CDR3 in DNA: TGTGCCAGCAGCGTAGCTGGCGGGACCCCCTACAATGAGCAGTTCTTC.

CDR3 DNA sequence: TGTGCCAGCAGCCCCACCGGGACTAGCGGCTCCTACGAGCAGTACTTC. It translates to CASSPTGTSGSYEQYF. V is TRBV7-8 and J is TRBJ2-7; 11 bases match TRBD2. V dropped 5 bases and J dropped 0; count of bases not matched to a gene: 6. This CDR3 comprises 16 residues. Germline CDR1 and CDR2: SGHVS and FQNEAQ.

This clone was detected only once. Germline is not matched at one junction end, which may reflect a read error. V is TRBV7-7 and J is TRBJ2-2; 7 bases agree with TRBD1. The CDR3 length is 16 residues. The germline V gene has CDR1 SSHAT and CDR2 FNYEAQ (reference sequence). The CDR3 sequence is CASSPRTGGGSGELFF. The CDR3 DNA reads as TGTGCTAGCAGCCCCCGGACAGGCGGCGGATCTGGGGAGCTGTTTTTT. Using reference TRBV7-7 and TRBJ2-2 for the parts outside the CDR3, the full variable domain is GAGVSQSPRYKVTKRGQDVTLRCDPISSHATLYWYQQALGQGPEFLTYFNYEAQPDKSGLPSDRFSAERPEGSISTLTIQRTEQRDSAMYRCASSPRTGGGSGELFFGEGSRLTVL.

The rearrangement joins TRBV19 to TRBJ1-5; D remains ambiguous. Trimming left V 5 bases short and J 3 bases short, with 5 bases between. CDR3 length equals 12 residues. CDR1 and CDR2 (germline): LNHDA, SQIVND (reference sequence). CDR3 residues: CASSYFNQPQHF. The CDR3 bases are TGTGCCAGTAGTTACTTCAATCAGCCCCAGCATTTT.

V and J are TRBV2 and TRBJ2-7; 9 nucleotides align to TRBD1. The CDR3 contains 14 residues. Per germline, CDR1 SNHLY and CDR2 FYNNEI. The V gene end was trimmed by 6 bases and the J gene end by 5 bases; junction bases not matched to a gene: 8. The CDR3 bases are TGTGCCAGCAGCGGGACAGGGTTTGGTAACGAGCAGTACTTC. Translated, it gives CASSGTGFGNEQYF.

The chain links TRBV6-5 to TRBJ1-1, with 8 bases aligning to TRBD1. After removal of 5 bases from V and 6 bases from J, the junction contained 8 bases not matched to a gene. This CDR3 region has 14 residues. Germline CDR1 is MNHEY and CDR2 is SVGAGI. The chain's CDR3 is CASSPIDRGSEAFF. CDR3 nucleotide sequence: TGTGCCAGCAGTCCGATCGACAGGGGCTCTGAAGCTTTCTTT.

J is TRBJ2-5 and V is TRBV5-6, with no clear D. The J call may be faulty, since TRBJ2-7 better matches the DNA end. This CDR3 spans 15 amino acids. Germline V gives CDR1 SGHDT, CDR2 YYEEEE. In nucleotides, the CDR3 is TGTGCCAGCAGCACGCTCCGAGAACTAACCTACGAGCAGTACTTC. This codes for CASSTLRELTYEQYF.

The gene calls are TRBV21-1 and TRBJ1-5. TRBV21-1 is a recognized pseudogene. The CDR3 contains 17 residues. The CDR3 nucleotides read TGTGCCAGCAGCCCCCGGTCCGGGGGGCCAATCAATCAGCCCCAGCATTTT. The encoded protein is CASSPRSGGPINQPQHF.

J is TRBJ1-3 and V is TRBV7-9, with 10 bases fitting TRBD1. Germline trimming cut 5 bases from V and 0 bases from J; bases unmatched to any gene: 13. The CDR3 sequence is 19 residues long. Per germline, CDR1 SEHNR and CDR2 FQNEAQ (reference sequence). CDR3: CASSNRDRGFLSSGNTIYF. The CDR3 nucleotides are TGTGCCAGCAGCAACCGGGACAGGGGCTTCTTAAGCTCTGGAAACACCATATATTTT.

CDR3 region: CANHYEQYF. The CDR3 DNA follows: TGCGCCAATCACTACGAGCAGTACTTC. This chain links TRBV10-1 with TRBJ2-7; unclear D gene. Trimming left V 10 bases short and J 3 bases short, with 4 bases between. Germline V gene data show CDR1 as WNHNN and CDR2 as SYGVQD (reference sequence). This CDR3 has 9 residues.

V gene TRBV25-1 combines with J gene TRBJ2-5, with 8 bases matching TRBD1. Germline CDR1 is MGHDK and CDR2 is SYGVNS. The V gene end was trimmed by 4 bases and the J gene end by 2 bases; junction bases not matched to a gene: 3. This CDR3 spans 14 amino acids. CDR3 sequence reads: CASSVGTGQETQYF. The CDR3 DNA reads as TGTGCCAGCAGTGTGGGGACAGGACAAGAGACCCAGTACTTC. Together with reference TRBV25-1 and TRBJ2-5, the CDR3 gives the full variable domain: EADIYQTPRYLVIGTGKKITLECSQTMGHDKMYWYQQDPGMELHLIHYSYGVNSTEKGDLSSESTVSRIRTEHFPLTLESARPSHTSQYLCASSVGTGQETQYFGPGTRLLVL.

The chain carries TRBV7-2 and TRBJ1-2; D unclear. Germline values: CDR1 SGHTA, CDR2 FQGNSA. Trimming removed 5 bases at V and 2 bases at J, with 12 bases between. The CDR3 has 14 residues. Here the CDR3 reads CASSRWAQNYGYTF. The CDR3 bases are TGTGCCAGCAGCCGATGGGCCCAAAACTATGGCTACACCTTC.

The chain recombines TRBV28 with TRBJ2-5; 8 positions agree with TRBD1. Germline V gene lookup returns CDR1 MDHEN and CDR2 SYDVKM. This CDR3 comprises 14 residues. Trimming removed 3 bases from V and 4 bases from J; junction bases left unmatched: 4. As DNA, the CDR3 is TGTGCCAGCAGTTTTACAGGGGGTCGAGAGACCCAGTACTTC. Translation gives CASSFTGGRETQYF.

V is TRBV6-5 and J is TRBJ1-1; D gene unclear. Germline V gene lookup returns CDR1 MNHEY and CDR2 SVGAGI. The CDR3 runs 13 residues. The V gene lost 2 bases and the J gene lost 3 bases, with 7 bases spanning the gap. In DNA, the CDR3 is TGTGCCAGCAGTTACACCGGGGACACTGAAGCTTTCTTT. Translation: CASSYTGDTEAFF.

The CDR3: CASTTREFGYNEQFF. DNA of the CDR3: TGTGCCAGCACTACGCGGGAGTTCGGCTACAATGAGCAGTTCTTC. This chain uses TRBV6-1 with TRBJ2-1, with 7 bases aligning to TRBD2. The CDR3 is 15 residues long. Trimming removed 7 bases from V and 3 bases from J; junction bases left unmatched: 9. Germline loops: CDR1 MNHNS, CDR2 SASEGT.

With respect to this clone: A junction boundary mismatches the germline segment, possibly from a read error. The genes are TRBV15 and TRBJ2-7; D is possibly TRBD1 (5 bases). This CDR3 is 15 amino acids long. Germline assignment: CDR1 LNHNV and CDR2 YYDKDF (reference sequence). The CDR3 loop is CAISRMDKHSYEQYF. CDR3 nucleotide sequence: TGTGCCATCAGCAGAATGGACAAACATTCCTACGAGCAGTACTTC. Filled out from reference TRBV15 and TRBJ2-7, the complete variable domain reads DAMVIQNPRYQVTQFGKPVTLSCSQTLNHNVMYWYQQKSSQAPKLLFHYYDKDFNNEADTPDNFQSRRPNTSFCFLDIRSPGLGDTAMYLCAISRMDKHSYEQYFGPGTRLTVT.

This CDR3 reads CASSIEQGSYEQYF. The DNA for the CDR3 is TGTGCCAGTAGTATTGAACAGGGCTCCTACGAGCAGTACTTC. The chain recombines TRBV19 with TRBJ2-7; D might be TRBD1 (6 bases). Trimming shortened V by 3 bases and J by 0 bases, and 9 bases separated the two germline ends. The germline V gene has CDR1 LNHDA and CDR2 SQIVND (reference sequence). CDR3 size: 14 residues.

This chain connects TRBV15 to TRBJ1-5, with a tentative D call TRBD1 (6 bases). CDR3 length: 13 amino acids. V was pared by 0 bases and J by 10 bases, with 10 bases between. CDR1 and CDR2 (germline): LNHNV, YYDKDF (reference sequence). The CDR3 DNA follows: TGTGCCACCAGCAGAGACCGGACAGATCCCCAGCATTTT. Translated: CATSRDRTDPQHF.

The chain couples TRBV7-9 to TRBJ2-7, with a possible D match to TRBD2 (5 bases). Germline CDR1 reads SEHNR; CDR2 reads FQNEAQ (reference sequence). The CDR3 covers 15 residues. Trimming removed 4 bases at V and 0 bases at J, with 13 bases between. CDR3: CASSSADSNSYEQYF. The DNA for the CDR3 is TGTGCCAGCAGCTCCGCGGACTCCAACTCCTACGAGCAGTACTTC.

The gene calls are TRBV5-5 and TRBJ2-1, with 7 bases aligning to TRBD1. Unmatched junction bases numbered 7, after V lost 7 bases and J lost 0 bases. The CDR3 consists of 15 residues. Germline loops: CDR1 SGHKS, CDR2 YYEKEE (reference sequence). The CDR3 DNA follows: TGTGCCAGCGTCACGGGACAGACCTCCTACAATGAGCAGTTCTTC. Its protein product is CASVTGQTSYNEQFF.

The chain couples TRBV6-1 to TRBJ2-7; 8 nucleotides match TRBD2. Germline V CDR1 and CDR2: MNHNS, SASEGT. The CDR3 runs 14 residues. With V trimmed by 6 bases and J by 2 bases, 6 bases remained unmatched. The CDR3 reads CASSLSGDAYEQYF. The CDR3 nucleotides are TGTGCCAGCAGCCTTAGCGGGGACGCCTACGAGCAGTACTTC.

J is TRBJ1-1 and V is TRBV5-4, with 8 bases lining up with TRBD1. The trim removed 5 bases at V and 1 base at J, leaving 4 bases unmatched. Germline V lookup: CDR1 SGHNT, CDR2 YYREEE (reference sequence). This CDR3 comprises 14 residues. As DNA, the CDR3 is TGTGCCAGCAGGCTTGGACAGGGGAACACTGAAGCTTTCTTT. This codes for CASRLGQGNTEAFF.

The chain links TRBV7-9 to TRBJ1-2; 7 bases line up with TRBD1. The V segment lost 3 bases and the J segment 7 bases; nucleotides outside the gene matches: 11. The CDR3 runs 15 residues. Germline V gene sequence: CDR1 SEHNR, CDR2 FQNEAQ (reference sequence). The CDR3 DNA follows: TGTGCCAGCAGCTTTCCTAACCGGGACAGCGGTGGCTACACCTTC. Translating it yields CASSFPNRDSGGYTF.

The chain is built from TRBV19 and TRBJ2-7; TRBD1 agrees at 9 bases. The V segment lost 8 bases and the J segment 3 bases; nucleotides outside the gene matches: 11. Germline CDR1 LNHDA, CDR2 SQIVND (reference sequence). The CDR3 consists of 15 residues. The chain's CDR3 is CASRRAGTGHYEQYF. The CDR3 DNA reads TGTGCCAGTCGACGAGCCGGGACAGGGCACTACGAGCAGTACTTC.

In this sample, this clone turned up once. The chain has TRBV5-4 and TRBJ2-7, with D tentatively TRBD2 (6 bases). The germline CDR1 and CDR2 sequences are SGHNT and YYREEE (reference sequence). The CDR3 has 14 residues. V lost 4 bases and J 3 bases, leaving 14 bases between the germline ends. The CDR3 nucleotides are TGTGCCAGCAGCCCCGCCGGGAGTATCTACGAGCAGTACTTC. As protein: CASSPAGSIYEQYF.

This clone occurred a few times. This chain links TRBV15 with TRBJ2-7, with TRBD1 as a possible D gene (6 bases). CDR3 length: 14 amino acids. The germline CDR1 and CDR2 sequences are LNHNV and YYDKDF (reference sequence). V lost 1 base to trimming and J lost 0 bases, with 7 bases between them. The CDR3 spells CATSRAGVSYEQYF. CDR3 in DNA: TGTGCCACCAGCAGAGCAGGGGTCTCCTACGAGCAGTACTTC. Using reference TRBV15 and TRBJ2-7 for the parts outside the CDR3, the full variable domain is DAMVIQNPRYQVTQFGKPVTLSCSQTLNHNVMYWYQQKSSQAPKLLFHYYDKDFNNEADTPDNFQSRRPNTSFCFLDIRSPGLGDTAMYLCATSRAGVSYEQYFGPGTRLTVT.

V usage is TRBV27 and J usage is TRBJ2-7; a weak D match, TRBD2 (5 bases). The V end was cut by 4 bases, the J end by 2 bases, with 9 bases between. Germline V lookup: CDR1 MNHEY, CDR2 SMNVEV (reference sequence). This CDR3 is built from 13 residues. DNA of the CDR3: TGTGCCAGCAGTTACGCGGGCCCCTACGAGCAGTACTTC. Protein: CASSYAGPYEQYF.

The chain recombines TRBV28 with TRBJ2-5; 8 bases line up with TRBD1. The CDR3 is 14 amino acids. CDR1 MDHEN and CDR2 SYDVKM come from the germline V gene. The ends lost 5 bases at V and 5 bases at J; junction bases unmatched: 7. The CDR3 spells CASSPSGGRETQYF. The DNA for the CDR3 is TGTGCCAGCAGTCCGTCAGGGGGCAGGGAGACCCAGTACTTC.

The chain recombines TRBV7-9 with TRBJ2-7; D not certain. Deletions cut 5 bases from V and 2 bases from J, with 13 bases between. The CDR3 consists of 14 residues. Germline values: CDR1 SEHNR, CDR2 FQNEAQ (reference sequence). CDR3 in amino acids: CASSTLTGTYEQYF. The CDR3 DNA reads TGTGCCAGCAGCACCCTGACTGGAACCTACGAGCAGTACTTC.

The rearrangement uses TRBV5-6 and TRBJ1-4, with a weak D call TRBD1 (5 bases). The CDR3 consists of 13 residues. Germline V gene lookup returns CDR1 SGHDT and CDR2 YYEEEE. V lost 4 bases, J lost 8 bases, and 12 bases lay in between. The CDR3 DNA is TGTGCCAGCAGCCCGGGAGGGGAAGAAAAACTGTTTTTT. Translation: CASSPGGEEKLFF.

V usage is TRBV5-6 and J usage is TRBJ1-1, with D maybe TRBD1 (6 bases). CDR3 length: 11 residues. V dropped 4 bases and J dropped 8 bases, with 9 bases sitting between them. Germline-derived CDR1 and CDR2 are SGHDT and YYEEEE. In DNA, the CDR3 is TGTGCCAGCAGCGGCGACAGGGAAGCTTTCTTT. Protein sequence: CASSGDREAFF.